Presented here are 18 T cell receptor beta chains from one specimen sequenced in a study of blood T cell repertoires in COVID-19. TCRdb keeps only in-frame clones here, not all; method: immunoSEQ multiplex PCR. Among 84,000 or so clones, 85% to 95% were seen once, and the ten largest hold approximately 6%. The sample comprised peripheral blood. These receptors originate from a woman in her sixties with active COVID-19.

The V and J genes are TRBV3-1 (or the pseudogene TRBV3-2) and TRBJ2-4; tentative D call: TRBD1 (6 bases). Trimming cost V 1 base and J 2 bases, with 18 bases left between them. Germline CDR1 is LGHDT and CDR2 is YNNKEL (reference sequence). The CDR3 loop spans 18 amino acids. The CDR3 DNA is TGTGCCAGCAGCCAAGTTTACGCAGGGGCGCGAACCAAAAACATTCAGTACTTC. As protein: CASSQVYAGARTKNIQYF.

CDR3: CASSPVRNTEAFF. Here the CDR3 DNA reads TGTGCCAGCTCACCGGTCAGGAACACTGAAGCTTTCTTT. The chain couples TRBV18 to TRBJ1-1; D is ambiguous. The CDR3 is 13 amino acids. Germline CDR1 and CDR2: KGHSH and LQKENI. Trimming shortened V by 3 bases and J by 1 base, and 6 bases separated the two germline ends.

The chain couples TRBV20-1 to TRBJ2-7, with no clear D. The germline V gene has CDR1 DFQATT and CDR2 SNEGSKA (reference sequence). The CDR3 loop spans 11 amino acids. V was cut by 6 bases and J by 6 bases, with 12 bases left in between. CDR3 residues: CSANDNIEQYF. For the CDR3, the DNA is TGCAGTGCGAACGACAACATCGAGCAGTACTTC.

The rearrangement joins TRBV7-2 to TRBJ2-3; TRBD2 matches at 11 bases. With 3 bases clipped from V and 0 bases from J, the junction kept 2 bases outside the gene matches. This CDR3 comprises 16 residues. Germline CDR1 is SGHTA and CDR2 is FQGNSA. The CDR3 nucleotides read TGTGCCAGCAGCTTGACTAGCGGGGTTAGCACAGATACGCAGTATTTT. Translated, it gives CASSLTSGVSTDTQYF.

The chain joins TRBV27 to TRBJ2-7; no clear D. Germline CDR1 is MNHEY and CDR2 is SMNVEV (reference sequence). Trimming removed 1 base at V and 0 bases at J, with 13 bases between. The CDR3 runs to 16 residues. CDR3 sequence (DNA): TGTGCCAGCAGTTTATGGTACGTCCGCAGCTCCTACGAGCAGTACTTC. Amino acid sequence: CASSLWYVRSSYEQYF.

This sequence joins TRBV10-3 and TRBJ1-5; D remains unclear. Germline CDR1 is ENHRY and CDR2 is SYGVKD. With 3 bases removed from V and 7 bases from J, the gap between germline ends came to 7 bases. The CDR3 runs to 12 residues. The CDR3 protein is CAISDPGQPQHF. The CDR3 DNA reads TGTGCCATCAGTGACCCGGGGCAGCCCCAGCATTTT.

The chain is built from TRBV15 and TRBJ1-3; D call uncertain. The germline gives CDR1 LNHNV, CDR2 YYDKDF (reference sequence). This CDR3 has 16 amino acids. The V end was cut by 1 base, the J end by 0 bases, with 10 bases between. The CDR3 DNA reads TGTGCCACCAGCAGAGTGGCAGTTGACTCTGGAAACACCATATATTTT. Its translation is CATSRVAVDSGNTIYF.

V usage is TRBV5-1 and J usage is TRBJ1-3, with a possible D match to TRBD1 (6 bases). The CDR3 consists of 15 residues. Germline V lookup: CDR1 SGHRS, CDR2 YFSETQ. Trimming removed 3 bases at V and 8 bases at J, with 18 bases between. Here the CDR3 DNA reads TGCGCCAGCAGCTATACCGGGACAATTGGGGACACCATATATTTT. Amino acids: CASSYTGTIGDTIYF.

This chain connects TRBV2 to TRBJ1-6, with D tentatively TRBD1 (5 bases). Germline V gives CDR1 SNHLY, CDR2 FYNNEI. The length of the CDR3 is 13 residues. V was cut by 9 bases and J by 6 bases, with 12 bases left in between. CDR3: CASSQGSNSPLHF. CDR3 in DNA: TGTGCCAGTTCGCAGGGTTCTAATTCACCCCTCCACTTT.

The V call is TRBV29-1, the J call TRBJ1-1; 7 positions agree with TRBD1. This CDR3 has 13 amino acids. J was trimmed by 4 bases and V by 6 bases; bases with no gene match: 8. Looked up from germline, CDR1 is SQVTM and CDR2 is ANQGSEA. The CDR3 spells CSVGTERRTEAFF. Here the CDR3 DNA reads TGCAGCGTCGGGACAGAAAGACGCACTGAAGCTTTCTTT.

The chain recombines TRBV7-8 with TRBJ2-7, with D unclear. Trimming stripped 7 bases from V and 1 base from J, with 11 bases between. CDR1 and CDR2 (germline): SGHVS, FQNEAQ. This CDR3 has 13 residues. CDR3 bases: TGTGCCAGCACACAGCTCTCTTCCTACGAGCAGTACTTC. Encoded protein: CASTQLSSYEQYF.

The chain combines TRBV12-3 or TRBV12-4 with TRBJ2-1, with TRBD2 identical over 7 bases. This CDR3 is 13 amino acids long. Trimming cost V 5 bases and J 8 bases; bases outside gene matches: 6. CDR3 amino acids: CASSLSGRDEQFF. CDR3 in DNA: TGTGCCAGCAGTCTCTCAGGGAGGGATGAGCAGTTCTTC.

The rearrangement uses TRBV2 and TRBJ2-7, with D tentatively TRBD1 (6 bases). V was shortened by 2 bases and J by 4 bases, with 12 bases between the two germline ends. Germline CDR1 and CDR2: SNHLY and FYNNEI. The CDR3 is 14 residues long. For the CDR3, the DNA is TGTGCCAGCAGTGAACAGGGGATATCATACGAGCAGTACTTC. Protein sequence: CASSEQGISYEQYF.

The CDR3 DNA reads TGTGCCAGCAGTCCTTGGACAGGGAACCATAATTCACCCCTCCACTTT. Translation: CASSPWTGNHNSPLHF. The chain links TRBV27 to TRBJ1-6, with 8 bases lining up with TRBD1. The CDR3 covers 16 residues. The germline CDR1 and CDR2 sequences are MNHEY and SMNVEV (reference sequence). V dropped 5 bases and J dropped 5; count of bases not matched to a gene: 8.

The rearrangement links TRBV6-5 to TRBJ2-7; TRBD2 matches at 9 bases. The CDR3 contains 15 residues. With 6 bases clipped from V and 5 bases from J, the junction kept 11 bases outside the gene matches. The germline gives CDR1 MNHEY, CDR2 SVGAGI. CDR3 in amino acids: CASSLGSGRWNEQYF. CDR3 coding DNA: TGTGCCAGCAGCCTGGGCAGCGGGAGGTGGAACGAGCAGTACTTC.

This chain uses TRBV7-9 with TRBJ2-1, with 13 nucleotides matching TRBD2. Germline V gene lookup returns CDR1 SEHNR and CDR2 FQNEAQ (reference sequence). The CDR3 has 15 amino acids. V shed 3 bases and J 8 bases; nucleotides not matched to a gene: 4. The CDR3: CASSFGLAGAHEQFF. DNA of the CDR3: TGTGCCAGCAGCTTTGGACTAGCGGGAGCCCATGAGCAGTTCTTC.

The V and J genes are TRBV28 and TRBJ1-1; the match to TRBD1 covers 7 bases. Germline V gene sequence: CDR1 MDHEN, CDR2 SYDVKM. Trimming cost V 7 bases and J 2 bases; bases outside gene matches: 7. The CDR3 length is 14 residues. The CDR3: CASTPQGGNTEAFF. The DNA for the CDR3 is TGTGCCAGCACCCCCCAGGGGGGAAACACTGAAGCTTTCTTT. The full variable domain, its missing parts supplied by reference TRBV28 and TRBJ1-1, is DVKVTQSSRYLVKRTGEKVFLECVQDMDHENMFWYRQDPGLGLRLIYFSYDVKMKEKGDIPEGYSVSREKKERFSLILESASTNQTSMYLCASTPQGGNTEAFFGQGTRLTVV.

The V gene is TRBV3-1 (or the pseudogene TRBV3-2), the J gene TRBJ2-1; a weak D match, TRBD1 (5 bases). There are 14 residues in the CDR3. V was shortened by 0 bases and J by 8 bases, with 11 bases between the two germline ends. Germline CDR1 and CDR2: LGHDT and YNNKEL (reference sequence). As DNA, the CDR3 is TGTGCCAGCAGCCAAGATGGGGCGAGCGATGAGCAGTTCTTC. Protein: CASSQDGASDEQFF.